This T cell receptor (beta chain) derives from a study of T-cell reconstitution after alpha-beta-depleted transplantation in children. The study's findings and limits: Roughly two months post-transplant, alpha-beta T cells reportedly originated from several hundred graft clones that had expanded. A year post-transplant, T-cell counts and diversity derived mostly from newly produced T cells. In some patients, recipient T cells and intrathymic progenitors surviving conditioning explained high day-60 diversity.

The V gene lost 3 bases and the J gene lost 1 base, with 18 bases spanning the gap. This CDR3 comprises 17 residues. Germline CDR1 reads MDHEN; CDR2 reads SYDVKM. In the case of this clonotype: What it recognizes is unknown.

A TCRbeta library incorporating unique molecular identifiers was prepared. Each CDR3 protein is one row after TCRdb ran MiXCR on the PCR reads. The sample lists about 300,000 distinct CDR3 sequences, less than 9.5% occurring once. The J gene is TRBJ1-2, the V gene TRBV28; TRBD1 might be the D (6 bases). This clonotype was sampled from a female patient aged 2 to 10 who had a stem cell transplant for Fanconi anemia, so the T cells may come from the graft donor. Sequencing used peripheral blood, obtained 360 days after TCRalphabeta/CD19-depleted stem cell transplant. Here the CDR3 reads CASSFHETGSLNYGYTF. The CDR3 DNA reads as TGTGCCAGCAGTTTTCACGAAACAGGGAGTCTTAACTATGGCTACACCTTC.